This T cell receptor (beta chain) was observed in a study of cytomegalovirus exposure and HLA in healthy donors. The study ran its PCR with 60 Vbeta and 13 Jbeta primers. The assay was immunoSEQ multiplex PCR, and TCRdb's table has in-frame clones only and misses some. The sample contains fewer than 150,000 clones, more than 75% of which appear only once. This CDR3 is 16 amino acids long. V was trimmed by 1 base and J by 2 bases, leaving 12 bases between them. Germline-derived CDR1 and CDR2 are MGHDK and SYGVNS. The source material was PBMCs. The V and J genes are TRBV25-1 and TRBJ2-1, with a tentative D call TRBD2 (5 bases). The receptor was derived from a man between 18 and 35 years old in good health and CMV-seronegative. In DNA, the CDR3 is TGTGCCAGCAGTGAATCGGGGATGAAAACCTACAATGAGCAGTTCTTC. Protein: CASSESGMKTYNEQFF.